The 22 T cell receptor beta chains in this list originate from one sample, sequenced in a study of glioma-infiltrating T cells. The iRepertoire nested amplicon-rescue multiplex PCR amplified TCR alpha and beta CDR3s from RNA. Each CDR3 protein is one row after TCRdb ran MiXCR on the multiplex PCR reads. Of some 150,000 distinct CDR3 sequences detected, 30% to 40% appear once; the ten largest clones hold roughly a fifth. What was sequenced was glioma tissue, nonneoplastic brain tissue, or PBMCs (not recorded which). The receptors were gathered from a human donor with low-grade glioma or glioblastoma, undergoing nonglioma brain surgery, or in good health (not recorded which).

The gene calls are TRBV11-1 and TRBJ2-7, with 7 positions matching TRBD2. The V gene's germline CDR1 is SGHAT and CDR2 FQDESV (reference sequence). The CDR3 extends over 14 amino acids. V shed 6 bases and J 6 bases; nucleotides not matched to a gene: 11. CDR3 in amino acids: CASSHQGGGIEQYF. CDR3 bases: TGTGCCAGCAGTCACCAGGGCGGGGGTATCGAGCAGTACTTC.

This clonotype was found a few times. The J gene is TRBJ2-5, the V gene TRBV6-1; 9 bases agree with TRBD1. Germline CDR1 is MNHNS and CDR2 is SASEGT. With V trimmed by 6 bases and J by 4 bases, 6 bases remained unmatched. CDR3 length: 14 amino acids. The CDR3 coding sequence is TGTGCCAGCAGCGACAGGGGGGGACGAGAGACCCAGTACTTC. Its protein product is CASSDRGGRETQYF.

This clonotype was seen only a few times. The J gene is TRBJ1-1, the V gene TRBV20-1, with a weak D call TRBD1 (6 bases). Trimming cost V 7 bases and J 2 bases, with 14 bases left between them. The germline gives CDR1 DFQATT, CDR2 SNEGSKA (reference sequence). CDR3 length equals 13 residues. CDR3 DNA sequence: TGCAGTGGACCCGGGACAACCAACACTGAAGCTTTCTTT. Residues: CSGPGTTNTEAFF.

V usage is TRBV12-3 or TRBV12-4 and J usage is TRBJ1-5, with no clear D. Trimming shortened V by 6 bases and J by 4 bases, and 13 bases separated the two germline ends. The CDR3 totals 14 residues. This CDR3 is CASRKTTGNQPQHF. Here the CDR3 DNA reads TGTGCCAGCAGAAAAACGACGGGAAATCAGCCCCAGCATTTT.

The chain employs TRBV2 and TRBJ2-5, with 8 bases lining up with TRBD2. Germline-derived CDR1 and CDR2 are SNHLY and FYNNEI. The CDR3 runs to 15 residues. The V and J ends lost 6 bases and 5 bases, in that order; junction bases with no gene match: 11. DNA for the CDR3: TGTGCCAGCAGCCCGGGAGGGGTCGTAATGGAGACCCAGTACTTC. This codes for CASSPGGVVMETQYF.

The count of this clonotype is one. The V and J genes are TRBV20-1 and TRBJ1-6; D remains ambiguous. Trimming removed 5 bases from V and 0 bases from J, with 11 bases in between. Germline CDR1 DFQATT, CDR2 SNEGSKA (reference sequence). CDR3 length equals 15 residues. CDR3 sequence reads: CSADPGGSYNSPLHF. CDR3 sequence (DNA): TGCAGTGCTGACCCGGGCGGCTCCTATAATTCACCCCTCCACTTT.

This clonotype was seen repeatedly, ten times or more. The J gene is TRBJ2-3, the V gene TRBV27, with D uncertain. This CDR3 comprises 13 residues. V gave up 2 bases and J gave up 2 bases, with 5 bases separating them. Germline values: CDR1 MNHEY, CDR2 SMNVEV (reference sequence). CDR3 protein: CASSLQITDTQYF. DNA of the CDR3: TGTGCCAGCAGTTTACAGATCACAGATACGCAGTATTTT.

This clonotype has just a few counts. The J gene is TRBJ2-1, the V gene TRBV6-6, with D unresolved. Germline assignment: CDR1 MNHNY and CDR2 SVGAGI (reference sequence). This CDR3 comprises 12 residues. V was trimmed by 0 bases and J by 8 bases, leaving 5 bases between them. CDR3 nucleotides: TGTGCCAGCAGTTACTCGATTTATGAGCAGTTCTTC. Its protein is CASSYSIYEQFF.

This clonotype has more than one count but fewer than ten. The rearrangement joins TRBV19 to TRBJ2-3, with TRBD1 as a possible D gene (5 bases). V lost 5 bases to trimming and J lost 2 bases, with 8 bases between them. The CDR3 consists of 13 residues. Germline V gene data show CDR1 as LNHDA and CDR2 as SQIVND (reference sequence). The CDR3 reads CASSLGHTDTQYF. DNA for the CDR3: TGTGCCAGTAGTCTGGGGCACACAGATACGCAGTATTTT.

This clonotype was detected many times. The chain is built from TRBV7-4 and TRBJ1-3; possible D gene TRBD1, 5 bases. Germline-derived CDR1 and CDR2 are SGHVT and SQSDAQ. There are 18 residues in the CDR3. The V gene lost 1 base and the J gene lost 2 bases, with 18 bases spanning the gap. DNA of the CDR3: TGTGCCAGCAGCTTAGGAAGGGGAGGTACAGCAACTGGAAACACCATATATTTT. Its protein product is CASSLGRGGTATGNTIYF.

This clonotype has a handful of counts. The chain has TRBV6-2 or TRBV6-3 and TRBJ2-1; the match to TRBD2 covers 10 bases. There are 16 residues in the CDR3. Germline assignment: CDR1 MNHEY and CDR2 SVGEGT. With 0 bases clipped from V and 3 bases from J, the junction kept 2 bases outside the gene matches. The CDR3 loop reads CASSYSVAGGYNEQFF. The CDR3 DNA reads TGTGCCAGCAGTTACTCGGTAGCGGGAGGCTACAATGAGCAGTTCTTC.

This rearrangement joins TRBV18 to TRBJ1-5; no clear D. The length of the CDR3 is 15 residues. CDR1 is KGHSH and CDR2 is LQKENI in the germline V gene. V lost 1 base and J 3 bases, leaving 10 bases between the germline ends. CDR3 in DNA: TGTGCCAGCTCACCACAGGAAGGCCACAATCAGCCCCAGCATTTT. Protein product: CASSPQEGHNQPQHF. Full variable domain (rest looked up from reference TRBV18 and TRBJ1-5): NAGVMQNPRHLVRRRGQEARLRCSPMKGHSHVYWYRQLPEEGLKFMVYLQKENIIDESGMPKERFSAEFPKEGPSILRIQQVVRGDSAAYFCASSPQEGHNQPQHFGDGTRLSIL.

The chain joins TRBV6-1 to TRBJ1-1; D possibly corresponds to TRBD1 (5 bases). Germline assignment: CDR1 MNHNS and CDR2 SASEGT. The CDR3 has 15 residues. Deletions cut 7 bases from V and 3 bases from J, with 18 bases between. The CDR3 here is CASTKSRGMDTEAFF. CDR3 in DNA: TGTGCCAGCACCAAATCCCGGGGGATGGACACTGAAGCTTTCTTT.

By sample fraction, this clonotype is large. The V and J genes are TRBV6-1 and TRBJ2-7, with D possibly TRBD1 on 6 matching bases. Trimming took off 6 bases at V and 0 bases at J, with 15 bases between the two ends. CDR1 MNHNS and CDR2 SASEGT come from the germline V gene. There are 15 residues in the CDR3. This CDR3 is CASRQGPSNSYEQYF. CDR3 bases: TGTGCCAGCAGACAGGGACCGTCGAACTCCTACGAGCAGTACTTC.

In its sample, this clonotype was seen a few times. The CDR3 DNA is TGTGCCAGCAGCCCGGACAGCATCTATGGCTACACCTTC. As protein: CASSPDSIYGYTF. The rearrangement links TRBV2 to TRBJ1-2, with TRBD1 as a possible D gene (6 bases). Germline CDR1 and CDR2: SNHLY and FYNNEI. The CDR3 is 13 amino acids. V was pared by 6 bases and J by 4 bases, with 12 bases between.

This clonotype was seen more than once but under ten times. The V call is TRBV7-2, the J call TRBJ2-5; a weak D match, TRBD1 (5 bases). The V end lost 5 bases, the J end lost 2 bases, and 15 bases lay between the germline ends. The germline CDR1 and CDR2 sequences are SGHTA and FQGNSA. The CDR3 loop spans 15 amino acids. CDR3 coding DNA: TGTGCCAGCAGCCTAGGGGCGACAGAACAAGAGACCCAGTACTTC. It is translated as CASSLGATEQETQYF.

This clonotype was detected only once. The chain links TRBV12-3 or TRBV12-4 to TRBJ2-7; 13 nucleotides line up with TRBD2. The CDR3 length is 16 residues. J was trimmed by 0 bases and V by 4 bases; bases with no gene match: 3. The CDR3, as DNA: TGTGCCAGCAGTTCGGGACTAGCGGGACTCTCCTACGAGCAGTACTTC. Residues: CASSSGLAGLSYEQYF.

This clonotype has a handful of counts. The genes are TRBV6-1 and TRBJ2-5; D possibly corresponds to TRBD1 (5 bases). Trimming stripped 1 base from V and 5 bases from J, with 14 bases between. The CDR3 loop spans 15 amino acids. Germline V gene data show CDR1 as MNHNS and CDR2 as SASEGT. CDR3 sequence reads: CASSEGGPGRETQYF. In nucleotides, the CDR3 is TGTGCCAGCAGTGAAGGGGGCCCAGGCCGGGAGACCCAGTACTTC.

This clonotype was recorded a few times. The rearrangement joins TRBV6-1 to TRBJ1-1; 9 nucleotides agree with TRBD1. From germline, CDR1 is MNHNS and CDR2 SASEGT. The CDR3 has 16 residues. With 3 bases clipped from V and 5 bases from J, the junction kept 10 bases outside the gene matches. CDR3 protein: CASSDTRDRVGTEAFF. The CDR3 DNA reads TGTGCCAGCAGTGATACCCGGGACAGGGTAGGGACTGAAGCTTTCTTT.

This clonotype was seen more than once but under ten times. The rearrangement links TRBV28 to TRBJ2-2; D might be TRBD2 (6 bases). V lost 7 bases to trimming and J lost 0 bases, with 12 bases between them. This CDR3 contains 15 residues. Germline V lookup: CDR1 MDHEN, CDR2 SYDVKM. The CDR3 DNA reads as TGTGCCAGCATCAATGGCGGGGCGAACACCGGGGAGCTGTTTTTT. Translated, it gives CASINGGANTGELFF.

This chain links TRBV6-6 with TRBJ1-6; D is ambiguous. V shed 6 bases and J shed 0 bases, with 9 bases lying between them. CDR3 length: 15 residues. Germline-derived CDR1 and CDR2 are MNHNY and SVGAGI (reference sequence). Written as DNA, the CDR3 is TGTGCCAGCAGCTCCTTAAGCTCCTATAATTCACCCCTCCACTTT. Protein: CASSSLSSYNSPLHF.

The chain carries TRBV6-1 and TRBJ2-7; 10 bases are shared with TRBD2. The CDR3 has 15 residues. The germline CDR1 and CDR2 sequences are MNHNS and SASEGT. The junction had 8 bases not matched to a gene; V was cut back by 6 bases and J by 3 bases. For the CDR3, the DNA is TGTGCCAGCAGATTTCCGGGACTAGCGCGCTACGAGCAGTACTTC. Translation: CASRFPGLARYEQYF.